This TCR beta chain was sequenced for a study of chemoradiotherapy in HPV16-positive cancers. Study-wide results and caveats: HPV-specific T cells were functionally defined from only a couple of HPV16-positive patients.

The germline CDR1 and CDR2 sequences are LGHNA and YNFKEQ. This CDR3 contains 16 residues. With V trimmed by 2 bases and J by 2 bases, 2 bases remained unmatched. Concerning this clone itself: Its specificity is not known.

TCRdb's copy holds only in-frame clones and misses some; the assay was immunoSEQ multiplex PCR. This sample has fewer than 40,000 clones, with over 80% found just once. This TCR was recovered from a human donor with HPV-associated anogenital cancer. The chain recombines TRBV4-2 with TRBJ2-3; 12 nucleotides align to TRBD2. This specimen was blood, taken from a patient who underwent chemoradiotherapy. The CDR3 spells CASSQPSGGDTDTQYF. The CDR3 DNA reads as TGTGCCAGCAGCCAACCTAGCGGGGGGGACACAGATACGCAGTATTTT.